What follows are 11 T cell receptor beta chains derived from one specimen sequenced in a study of T cells in Graves' hyperthyroidism and ophthalmopathy. Amplified TCR beta CDR3 regions came from RNA transcripts. The TCR CDR3 first-round RT-PCR relied on the HTBI primer set. One entry per CDR3 protein results from TCRdb running MiXCR on the multiplex PCR reads. The repertoire has 500,000 to 550,000 distinct CDR3 sequences, less than 25% of them found once; the top ten carry 26%. Source material: blood. Every receptor here comes from a man younger than 35 with Graves' hyperthyroidism.

The chain combines TRBV5-1 with TRBJ1-1, with TRBD1 matching 8 bases. The CDR3 consists of 15 residues. V shed 4 bases and J 1 base; nucleotides not matched to a gene: 6. Germline CDR1 and CDR2: SGHRS and YFSETQ. In DNA, the CDR3 is TGCGCCAGCAGCATAGGACAGGGTAAGAACACTGAAGCTTTCTTT. It is translated as CASSIGQGKNTEAFF.

Ten or more counts support this clonotype. V is TRBV12-3 or TRBV12-4 and J is TRBJ2-7, with D possibly TRBD2 on 5 matching bases. The CDR3 covers 12 residues. V shed 5 bases and J shed 7 bases, with 12 bases lying between them. CDR3 coding DNA: TGTGCCAGCAGTCCCCGGGGATTTGAGCAGTACTTC. It yields the protein CASSPRGFEQYF.

This clonotype was seen at least ten times. The chain joins TRBV25-1 to TRBJ2-7, with a weak D call TRBD2 (6 bases). The CDR3 extends over 14 amino acids. The V end was cut by 1 base, the J end by 3 bases, with 10 bases between. The V gene's germline CDR1 is MGHDK and CDR2 SYGVNS. The CDR3 loop reads CASSESEGGYEQYF. DNA of the CDR3: TGTGCCAGCAGTGAATCGGAGGGAGGCTACGAGCAGTACTTC.

The rearrangement links TRBV19 to TRBJ1-1; TRBD1 matches 8 bases. Germline CDR1 is LNHDA and CDR2 is SQIVND (reference sequence). Trimming removed 4 bases from V and 5 bases from J; junction bases left unmatched: 9. This CDR3 has 15 amino acids. DNA of the CDR3: TGTGCCAGTAGTACGGGAACAGGGGGAAGGACTGAAGCTTTCTTT. Translated, it gives CASSTGTGGRTEAFF.

This chain uses TRBV20-1 with TRBJ2-7, with D tentatively TRBD2 (5 bases). V was cut by 3 bases and J by 6 bases, with 18 bases left in between. The CDR3 contains 14 residues. Germline V CDR1 and CDR2: DFQATT, SNEGSKA (reference sequence). The CDR3 DNA is TGCAGTGCTAGTGGGTCTAGCATTCTCTGCGAGCAGTACTTC. This encodes CSASGSSILCEQYF.

This clonotype was counted at least ten times. The V and J genes are TRBV6-5 and TRBJ2-6; D uncertain. This CDR3 has 15 amino acids. Germline CDR1 and CDR2: MNHEY and SVGAGI. V was shortened by 2 bases and J by 0 bases, with 5 bases between the two germline ends. The CDR3 loop reads CASSYDASGANVLTF. As DNA, the CDR3 is TGTGCCAGCAGTTACGACGCCTCTGGGGCCAACGTCCTGACTTTC.

In its sample, this clonotype was seen a few times. A much larger clone differs from this one at a single base, so this may be a read error. The CDR3 sequence: CASSRGRGYTEACF. For the CDR3, the DNA is TGTGCCAGCAGCCGGGGACGAGGGTACACTGAAGCTTGCTTT. The chain recombines TRBV2 with TRBJ1-1; TRBD1 might be the D (5 bases). Germline V gene sequence: CDR1 SNHLY, CDR2 FYNNEI. The CDR3 is made up of 14 amino acids. Full variable domain (missing parts from reference TRBV2 and TRBJ1-1): EPEVTQTPSHQVTQMGQEVILRCVPISNHLYFYWYRQILGQKVEFLVSFYNNEISEKSEIFDDQFSVERPDGSNFTLKIRSTKLEDSAMYFCASSRGRGYTEACFGQGTRLTVV.

This clonotype was observed at least ten times. CDR3 DNA sequence: TGTGCCAGCACCCCGGGGTTTGGTTCACCCCTCCACTTT. Its protein is CASTPGFGSPLHF. The J gene is TRBJ1-6, the V gene TRBV2; D unclear. Trimming pared 7 bases from V and 9 bases from J, leaving 13 bases between. This CDR3 contains 13 residues. Germline V gene sequence: CDR1 SNHLY, CDR2 FYNNEI.

The chain has TRBV20-1 and TRBJ2-7; D unresolved. Trimming pared 3 bases from V and 4 bases from J, leaving 10 bases between. The CDR3 loop spans 12 amino acids. CDR1 DFQATT and CDR2 SNEGSKA come from the germline V gene (reference sequence). The chain's CDR3 is CSASRSTYEQYF. The CDR3 DNA is TGCAGTGCTAGTCGGAGTACTTACGAGCAGTACTTC.

This clonotype occurred many times. The chain recombines TRBV12-3 or TRBV12-4 with TRBJ1-3, with D tentatively TRBD1 (6 bases). The CDR3 contains 14 residues. Trimming took off 7 bases at V and 0 bases at J, with 10 bases between the two ends. CDR3 in amino acids: CASTEDSSGNTIYF. CDR3 DNA sequence: TGTGCCAGCACCGAGGACAGCTCTGGAAACACCATATATTTT.

This clonotype has at least ten counts. The chain combines TRBV6-1 with TRBJ1-5; D uncertain. Between the trimmed V and J ends, which lost 6 bases and 7 bases, there was a span of 37 bases. This CDR3 is built from 21 residues. Germline loops: CDR1 MNHNS, CDR2 SASEGT. In DNA, the CDR3 is TGTGCCAGCAGAGATTTCGGACCCTCTGTTATAGCAATCTTTGGCAGGCAGCCCCAGCATTTT. The encoded protein is CASRDFGPSVIAIFGRQPQHF.